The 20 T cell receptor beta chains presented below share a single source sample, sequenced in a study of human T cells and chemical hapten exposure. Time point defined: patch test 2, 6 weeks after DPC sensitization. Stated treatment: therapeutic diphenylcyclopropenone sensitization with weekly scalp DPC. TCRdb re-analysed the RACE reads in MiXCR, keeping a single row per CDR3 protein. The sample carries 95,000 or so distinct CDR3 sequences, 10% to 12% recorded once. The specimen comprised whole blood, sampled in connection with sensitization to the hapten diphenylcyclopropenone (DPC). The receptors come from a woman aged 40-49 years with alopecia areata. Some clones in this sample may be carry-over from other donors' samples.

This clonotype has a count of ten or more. The CDR3 here is CASSGGQNRGTGELFF. In DNA, the CDR3 is TGTGCCAGCAGTGGAGGACAGAATCGGGGCACCGGGGAGCTGTTTTTT. V is TRBV25-1 and J is TRBJ2-2; weak D call: TRBD1 (6 bases). The CDR3 is made up of 16 amino acids. Per the germline V gene, CDR1 is MGHDK and CDR2 is SYGVNS. The V end lost 4 bases, the J end lost 4 bases, and 16 bases lay between the germline ends.

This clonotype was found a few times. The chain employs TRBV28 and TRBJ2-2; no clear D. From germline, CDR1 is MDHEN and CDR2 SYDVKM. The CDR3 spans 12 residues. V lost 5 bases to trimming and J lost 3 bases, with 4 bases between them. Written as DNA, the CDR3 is TGTGCCAGCAGTCAGGACACCGGGGAGCTGTTTTTT. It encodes CASSQDTGELFF.

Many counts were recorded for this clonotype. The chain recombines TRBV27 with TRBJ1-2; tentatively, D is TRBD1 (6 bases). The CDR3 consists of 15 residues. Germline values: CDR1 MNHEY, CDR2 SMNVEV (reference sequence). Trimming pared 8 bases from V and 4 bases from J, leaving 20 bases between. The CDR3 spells CASLGGRNQSYGYTF. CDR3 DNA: TGTGCCAGCCTGGGGGGCAGAAACCAGTCCTATGGCTACACCTTC.

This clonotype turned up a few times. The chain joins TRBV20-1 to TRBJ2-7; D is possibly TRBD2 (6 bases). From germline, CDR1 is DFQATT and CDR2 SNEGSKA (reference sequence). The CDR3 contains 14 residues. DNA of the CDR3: TGCAGCCACCCCCACCAGGGACTCCCCCTAGGGCAGTACTTC. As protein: CSHPHQGLPLGQYF.

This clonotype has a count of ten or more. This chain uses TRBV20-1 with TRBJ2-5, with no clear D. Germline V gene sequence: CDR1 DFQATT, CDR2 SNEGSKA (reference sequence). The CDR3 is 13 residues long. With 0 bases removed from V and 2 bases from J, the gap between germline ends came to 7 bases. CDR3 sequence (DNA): TGCAGTGCTAGAGATAAGACTCAAGAGACCCAGTACTTC. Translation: CSARDKTQETQYF.

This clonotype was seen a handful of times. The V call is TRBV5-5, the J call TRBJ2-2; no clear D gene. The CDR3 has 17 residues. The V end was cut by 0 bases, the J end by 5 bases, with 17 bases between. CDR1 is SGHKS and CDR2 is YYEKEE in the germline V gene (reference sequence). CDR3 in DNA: TGTGCCAGCAGCTTGGATGGTGAGACCTTCGTAACCGGGGAGCTGTTTTTT. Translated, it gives CASSLDGETFVTGELFF.

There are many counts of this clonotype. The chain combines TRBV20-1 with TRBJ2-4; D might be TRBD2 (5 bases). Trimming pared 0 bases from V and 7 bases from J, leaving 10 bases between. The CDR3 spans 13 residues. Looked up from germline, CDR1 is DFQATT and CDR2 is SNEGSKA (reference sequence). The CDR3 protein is CSAREPGGNIQYF. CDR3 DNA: TGCAGTGCTAGAGAGCCGGGCGGGAACATTCAGTACTTC.

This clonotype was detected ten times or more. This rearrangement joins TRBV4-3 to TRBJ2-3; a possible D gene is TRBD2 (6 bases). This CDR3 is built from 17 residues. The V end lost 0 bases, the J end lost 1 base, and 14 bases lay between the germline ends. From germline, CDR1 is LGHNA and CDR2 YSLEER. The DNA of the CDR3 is TGCGCCAGCAGCCAAGATCAAAGGGCTAGCGGCACAGATACGCAGTATTTT. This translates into CASSQDQRASGTDTQYF.

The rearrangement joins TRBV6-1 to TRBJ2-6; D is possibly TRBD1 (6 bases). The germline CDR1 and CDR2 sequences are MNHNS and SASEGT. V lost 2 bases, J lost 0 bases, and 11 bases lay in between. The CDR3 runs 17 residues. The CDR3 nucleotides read TGTGCCAGCAGTGAACACCAACAGGGCTCTGGGGCCAACGTCCTGACTTTC. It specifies CASSEHQQGSGANVLTF.

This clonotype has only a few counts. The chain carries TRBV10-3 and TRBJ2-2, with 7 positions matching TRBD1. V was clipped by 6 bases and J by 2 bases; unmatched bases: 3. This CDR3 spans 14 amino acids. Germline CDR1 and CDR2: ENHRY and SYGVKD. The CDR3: CAIRGQPNTGELFF. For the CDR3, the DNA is TGTGCCATCAGGGGACAGCCTAACACCGGGGAGCTGTTTTTT.

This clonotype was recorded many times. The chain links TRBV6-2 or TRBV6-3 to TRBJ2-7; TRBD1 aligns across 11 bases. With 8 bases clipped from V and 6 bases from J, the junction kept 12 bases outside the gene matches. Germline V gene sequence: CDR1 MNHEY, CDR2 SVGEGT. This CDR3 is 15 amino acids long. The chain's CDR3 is CASSRDRDRGGEQYF. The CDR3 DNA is TGTGCCAGCTCCCGGGACCGGGACAGGGGGGGCGAGCAGTACTTC.

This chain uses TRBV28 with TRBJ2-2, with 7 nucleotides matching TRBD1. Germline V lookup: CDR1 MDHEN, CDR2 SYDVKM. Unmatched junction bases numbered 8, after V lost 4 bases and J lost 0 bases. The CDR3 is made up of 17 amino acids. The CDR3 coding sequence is TGTGCCAGCAGTTATACACTCCAGGGGGCGAACACCGGGGAGCTGTTTTTT. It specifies CASSYTLQGANTGELFF.

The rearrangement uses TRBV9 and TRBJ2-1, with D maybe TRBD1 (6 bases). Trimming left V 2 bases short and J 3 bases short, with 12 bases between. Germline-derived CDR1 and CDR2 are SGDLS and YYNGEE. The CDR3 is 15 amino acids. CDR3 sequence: CASSVGADSYNEQFF. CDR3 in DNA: TGTGCCAGCAGCGTCGGCGCGGACAGCTACAATGAGCAGTTCTTC. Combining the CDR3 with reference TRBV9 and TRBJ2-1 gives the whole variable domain DSGVTQTPKHLITATGQRVTLRCSPRSGDLSVYWYQQSLDQGLQFLIQYYNGEERAKGNILERFSAQQFPDLHSELNLSSLELGDSALYFCASSVGADSYNEQFFGPGTRLTVL.

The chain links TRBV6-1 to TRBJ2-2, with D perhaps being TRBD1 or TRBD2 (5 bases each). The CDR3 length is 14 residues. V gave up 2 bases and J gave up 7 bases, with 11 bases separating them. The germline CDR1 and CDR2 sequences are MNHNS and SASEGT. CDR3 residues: CASSERDGGGELFF. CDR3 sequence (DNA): TGTGCCAGCAGTGAACGGGACGGTGGCGGGGAGCTGTTTTTT.

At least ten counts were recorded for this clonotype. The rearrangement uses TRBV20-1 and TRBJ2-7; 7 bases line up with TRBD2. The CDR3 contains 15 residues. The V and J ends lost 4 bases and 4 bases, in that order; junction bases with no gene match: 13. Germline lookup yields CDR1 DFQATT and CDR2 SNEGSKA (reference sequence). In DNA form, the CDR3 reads TGCAGTGCTATAGCTCGGTGGGAGGGCCTATACGAGCAGTACTTC. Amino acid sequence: CSAIARWEGLYEQYF.

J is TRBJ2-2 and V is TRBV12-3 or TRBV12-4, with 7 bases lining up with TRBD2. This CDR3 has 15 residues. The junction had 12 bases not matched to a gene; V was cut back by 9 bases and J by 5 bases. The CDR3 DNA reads TGTGCCAGTAGAAACGCGGGGGTGAGGACCGGGGAGCTGTTTTTT. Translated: CASRNAGVRTGELFF.

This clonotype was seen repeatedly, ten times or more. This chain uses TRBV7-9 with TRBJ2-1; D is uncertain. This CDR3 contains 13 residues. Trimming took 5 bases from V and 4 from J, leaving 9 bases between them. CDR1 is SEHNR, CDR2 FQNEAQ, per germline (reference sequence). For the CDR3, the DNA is TGTGCCAGCAGCCCGGGCCAATACAATGAGCAGTTCTTC. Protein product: CASSPGQYNEQFF. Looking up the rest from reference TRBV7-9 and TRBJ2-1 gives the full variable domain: DTGVSQNPRHKITKRGQNVTFRCDPISEHNRLYWYRQTLGQGPEFLTYFQNEAQLEKSRLLSDRFSAERPKGSFSTLEIQRTEQGDSAMYLCASSPGQYNEQFFGPGTRLTVL.

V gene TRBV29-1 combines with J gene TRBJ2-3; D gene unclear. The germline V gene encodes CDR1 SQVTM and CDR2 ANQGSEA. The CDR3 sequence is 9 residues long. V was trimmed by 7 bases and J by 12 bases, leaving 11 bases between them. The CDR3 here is CSAVDVQYF. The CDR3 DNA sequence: TGCAGCGCCGTTGACGTTCAGTATTTT.

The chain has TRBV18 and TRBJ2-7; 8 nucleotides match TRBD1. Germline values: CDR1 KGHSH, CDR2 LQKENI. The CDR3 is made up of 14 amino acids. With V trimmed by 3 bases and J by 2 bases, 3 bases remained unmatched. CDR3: CASSPQTGAYEQYF. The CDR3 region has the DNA TGTGCCAGCTCACCGCAGACAGGGGCCTACGAGCAGTACTTC.

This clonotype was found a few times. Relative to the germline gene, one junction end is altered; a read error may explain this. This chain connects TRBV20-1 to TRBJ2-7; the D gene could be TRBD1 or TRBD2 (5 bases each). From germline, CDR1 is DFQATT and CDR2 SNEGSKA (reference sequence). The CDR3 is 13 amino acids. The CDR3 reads CSTRIGRVSEQYF. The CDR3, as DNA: TGCAGTACTAGAATAGGCAGGGTCTCCGAGCAGTACTTC.